The 27 T cell receptor beta chains given below trace back to one sample, sequenced in a study of blood T cell repertoires in COVID-19. Method: immunoSEQ multiplex PCR; TCRdb's copy keeps in-frame clones and lacks some. The sample holds about 170,000 clones, about nine tenths seen once. Sequenced input: peripheral blood. These receptors originate from a man aged 25-45 years with COVID-19, enrolled during active disease.

The V gene is TRBV6-1, the J gene TRBJ1-5, with D uncertain. Between the trimmed V and J ends, which lost 4 bases and 0 bases, there was a span of 13 bases. This CDR3 region has 16 residues. Germline V lookup: CDR1 MNHNS, CDR2 SASEGT. The CDR3 is CASSALPTTSNQPQHF. CDR3 DNA: TGTGCCAGCAGTGCCCTACCGACAACTAGCAATCAGCCCCAGCATTTT.

This chain joins TRBV7-2 and TRBJ1-1, with TRBD1 as a possible D gene (5 bases). Deletions cut 5 bases from V and 7 bases from J, with 17 bases between. Germline CDR1 SGHTA, CDR2 FQGNSA. The length of the CDR3 is 14 residues. CDR3 bases: TGTGCCAGCAGCCCCACGTACTCGACAGATGAAGCTTTCTTT. Amino acid sequence: CASSPTYSTDEAFF.

Here the CDR3 reads CASSYSAGGLNEQYF. The DNA for the CDR3 is TGTGCCAGTAGTTACTCCGCAGGGGGTCTAAACGAGCAGTACTTC. The chain has TRBV19 and TRBJ2-7; TRBD1 matches at 7 bases. With 5 bases clipped from V and 5 bases from J, the junction kept 12 bases outside the gene matches. In germline, CDR1 is LNHDA, CDR2 SQIVND (reference sequence). The CDR3 spans 15 residues.

The chain carries TRBV15 and TRBJ1-2; possible D gene TRBD1, 6 bases. Trimming removed 0 bases from V and 7 bases from J, with 12 bases in between. This CDR3 comprises 14 residues. Germline loops: CDR1 LNHNV, CDR2 YYDKDF (reference sequence). Here the CDR3 DNA reads TGTGCCACCAGCAGAGATGGGCAGGGGTTTGGCTACACCTTC. Protein sequence: CATSRDGQGFGYTF.

This clone was counted a few times. The chain carries TRBV6-2 or TRBV6-3 and TRBJ1-2; weak D call: TRBD1 (5 bases). CDR1 and CDR2 from the germline V gene are MNHEY and SVGEGT. Trimming cost V 4 bases and J 6 bases, with 27 bases left between them. The CDR3 has 18 residues. The CDR3 nucleotides are TGTGCCAGCAGTTCTATATCTCTGGGACGGGGGAGACTCCATGGCTACACCTTC. Translation gives CASSSISLGRGRLHGYTF.

V gene TRBV29-1 combines with J gene TRBJ2-2; no firm D call. Germline V lookup: CDR1 SQVTM, CDR2 ANQGSEA. V lost 3 bases, J lost 5 bases, and 10 bases lay in between. CDR3 length: 13 residues. CDR3 sequence (DNA): TGCAGCGTTGACGAGACTCCTACCGGGGAGCTGTTTTTT. Its protein is CSVDETPTGELFF.

CDR3 DNA: TGTGCCAGCAGCAGCCGGGACAGGGGAAATTCACCCCTCCACTTT. Its translation is CASSSRDRGNSPLHF. This chain uses TRBV2 with TRBJ1-6, with 10 bases fitting TRBD1. The CDR3 consists of 15 residues. The germline V gene has CDR1 SNHLY and CDR2 FYNNEI. V gave up 6 bases and J gave up 7 bases; unmatched junction bases: 6.

A single count supports this clone. V gene TRBV6-5 combines with J gene TRBJ2-1; TRBD2 might be the D (6 bases). Germline-derived CDR1 and CDR2 are MNHEY and SVGAGI. CDR3 length equals 11 residues. V lost 6 bases, J lost 12 bases, and 12 bases lay in between. CDR3 DNA: TGTGCCAGCAGCCCGGGGGTTGGGCAGTTCTTC. It yields the protein CASSPGVGQFF.

V usage is TRBV3-1 (or the pseudogene TRBV3-2) and J usage is TRBJ2-3; 8 bases agree with TRBD2. CDR1 is LGHDT and CDR2 is YNNKEL in the germline V gene (reference sequence). CDR3 length: 17 amino acids. J lost 4 bases, V lost 0 bases, and 9 bases had no gene match. The CDR3 DNA follows: TGTGCCAGCAGCCAAGATAGAGTAGCGGGGTCCTCAGATACGCAGTATTTT. Protein product: CASSQDRVAGSSDTQYF.

This rearrangement joins TRBV10-3 to TRBJ1-2; D is possibly TRBD1 (5 bases). Deletions cut 0 bases from V and 4 bases from J, with 9 bases between. Germline assignment: CDR1 ENHRY and CDR2 SYGVKD. CDR3 length: 14 residues. CDR3 protein: CAISESPGPYGYTF. The CDR3 DNA reads TGTGCCATCAGTGAGTCGCCAGGGCCCTATGGCTACACCTTC.

The chain combines TRBV11-2 with TRBJ1-4; 7 positions agree with TRBD1. The J segment lost 6 bases and the V segment lost 6 bases, leaving 7 bases of the junction unmatched. Looked up from germline, CDR1 is SGHAT and CDR2 is FQNNGV. The CDR3 consists of 14 residues. The CDR3 loop is CASRLEGGDEKLFF. CDR3 nucleotides: TGTGCCAGCAGACTAGAAGGGGGCGATGAAAAACTGTTTTTT.

The chain joins TRBV2 to TRBJ1-2; TRBD1 might be the D (6 bases). Germline values: CDR1 SNHLY, CDR2 FYNNEI. Trimming pared 5 bases from V and 4 bases from J, leaving 14 bases between. The CDR3 consists of 14 residues. In DNA, the CDR3 is TGTGCCAGCAGTAGCTCGGGACAATCCTATGGCTACACCTTC. Residues: CASSSSGQSYGYTF.

This chain links TRBV27 with TRBJ1-4, with 8 bases that match TRBD1. Germline V gives CDR1 MNHEY, CDR2 SMNVEV (reference sequence). J gave up 12 bases and V 6 bases, and 18 bases lay outside the gene matches. The CDR3 is 16 amino acids. The CDR3 DNA reads TGTGCCAGCAGAACCCCGACGACAGGGGCCGATGGGGAACTGTTTTTT. Protein product: CASRTPTTGADGELFF.

The chain joins TRBV21-1 to TRBJ1-2; TRBD1, as called in the table, went unchecked against the DNA. TRBV21-1 is classified as a pseudogene. This CDR3 is built from 19 residues. CDR3 sequence reads: CASSNGPGQRAARGYGYTF. The CDR3 DNA sequence: TGTGCCAGCAGCAATGGCCCTGGACAGCGCGCGGCGCGCGGCTATGGCTACACCTTC.

The rearrangement joins TRBV3-1 (or the pseudogene TRBV3-2) to TRBJ1-1; perhaps TRBD1 as D (5 bases). The CDR3 runs 15 residues. Per the germline V gene, CDR1 is LGHDT and CDR2 is YNNKEL (reference sequence). V shed 0 bases and J shed 2 bases, with 10 bases lying between them. CDR3 region: CASSQDVGPNTEAFF. CDR3 nucleotides: TGTGCCAGCAGCCAAGATGTGGGGCCAAACACTGAAGCTTTCTTT.

The V call is TRBV2, the J call TRBJ2-7; the match to TRBD1 covers 7 bases. The CDR3 length is 15 residues. Germline V lookup: CDR1 SNHLY, CDR2 FYNNEI. The V segment lost 6 bases and the J segment 1 base; nucleotides outside the gene matches: 9. The CDR3 region has the DNA TGTGCCAGCAGAAGACCGACAGGGACATCCTACGAGCAGTACTTC. Its translation: CASRRPTGTSYEQYF.

As concerns this clone: This could be a read error, since a much larger clone is one nucleotide away. The V and J genes are TRBV5-4 and TRBJ2-1, with 8 nucleotides matching TRBD2. Germline-derived CDR1 and CDR2 are SGHNT and YYREEE (reference sequence). The V and J ends lost 4 bases and 6 bases, in that order; junction bases with no gene match: 15. The CDR3 is 17 amino acids. The CDR3 DNA reads TGTGCCAGCAGCATGCGGACTAGCAGGAGAAGAGGCAATGAGCAGTTCTTC. This codes for CASSMRTSRRRGNEQFF.

The chain couples TRBV29-1 to TRBJ1-3; TRBD1 is a possible D gene (6 bases). CDR3 length: 14 amino acids. V was clipped by 4 bases and J by 0 bases, with 10 bases between them. Germline V gives CDR1 SQVTM, CDR2 ANQGSEA. The CDR3 region is CSVGARGSGNTIYF. The DNA for the CDR3 is TGCAGCGTTGGAGCCAGGGGCTCTGGAAACACCATATATTTT.

The V and J genes are TRBV7-6 and TRBJ1-5, with TRBD1 as a possible D gene (5 bases). Trimming left V 0 bases short and J 10 bases short, with 19 bases between. The germline V gene has CDR1 SGHVS and CDR2 FNYEAQ. The CDR3 totals 16 residues. The CDR3 sequence is CASSLARGGPGVPQHF. CDR3 nucleotide sequence: TGTGCCAGCAGCTTAGCGCGGGGCGGACCCGGCGTACCCCAGCATTTT.

The genes are TRBV27 and TRBJ2-3, with 10 nucleotides matching TRBD2. Germline values: CDR1 MNHEY, CDR2 SMNVEV (reference sequence). The CDR3 is 16 amino acids. V shed 2 bases and J 3 bases; nucleotides not matched to a gene: 5. The CDR3 DNA is TGTGCCAGCAGTTTAGGTACAGCGGGGGGGACAGATACGCAGTATTTT. Translated, it gives CASSLGTAGGTDTQYF.

The chain recombines TRBV10-1 with TRBJ1-6; 7 nucleotides align to TRBD1. This CDR3 comprises 12 residues. After removal of 6 bases from V and 15 bases from J, the junction contained 8 bases not matched to a gene. The V gene's germline CDR1 is WNHNN and CDR2 SYGVQD (reference sequence). The CDR3, as DNA: TGCGCCAGCAGCGCAACAGGGGAGGACCTCCACTTT. This encodes CASSATGEDLHF.

The chain joins TRBV5-6 to TRBJ1-1; 9 nucleotides agree with TRBD1. This CDR3 spans 13 amino acids. Germline-derived CDR1 and CDR2 are SGHDT and YYEEEE. Trimming took 3 bases from V and 3 from J; bases not matched to a gene: 0. The CDR3 DNA is TGTGCCAGCAGCTGGGACAGGGACACTGAAGCTTTCTTT. Translated, it gives CASSWDRDTEAFF.

The CDR3 nucleotides read TGTGCCAGCAGTGCTTCGCCCAGATGGGGGGATGAAAAACTGTTTTTT. It translates to CASSASPRWGDEKLFF. The chain carries TRBV25-1 and TRBJ1-4, with D possibly TRBD1 on 5 matching bases. V lost 4 bases and J lost 6, with 18 bases in between. Germline values: CDR1 MGHDK, CDR2 SYGVNS. The length of the CDR3 is 16 residues.

The chain recombines TRBV5-1 with TRBJ2-1; D is undetermined. Germline-derived CDR1 and CDR2 are SGHRS and YFSETQ. The CDR3 contains 14 residues. V lost 2 bases and J 8 bases, leaving 14 bases between the germline ends. The DNA of the CDR3 is TGCGCCAGCAGCTTACGACTGGCGCCCGATGAGCAGTTCTTC. Protein product: CASSLRLAPDEQFF.

The chain recombines TRBV11-1 with TRBJ1-1; tentatively, D is TRBD1 (5 bases). Trimming removed 1 base at V and 5 bases at J, with 8 bases between. Looked up from germline, CDR1 is SGHAT and CDR2 is FQDESV (reference sequence). The length of the CDR3 is 13 residues. DNA for the CDR3: TGTGCCAGCAGCTTAGTAGGGGTAACTGAAGCTTTCTTT. This encodes CASSLVGVTEAFF.

The gene calls are TRBV2 and TRBJ2-3, with 7 bases fitting TRBD1. Trimming removed 7 bases from V and 9 bases from J; junction bases left unmatched: 10. CDR3 length equals 13 residues. Germline V lookup: CDR1 SNHLY, CDR2 FYNNEI. CDR3 in DNA: TGTGCCAGCATCCGTTCCCCGGGACAGACGCAGTATTTT. This sequence encodes CASIRSPGQTQYF.

Written as DNA, the CDR3 is TGTGCCAGCAGCTTAACAATCAATCAGCCCCAGCATTTT. Protein product: CASSLTINQPQHF. The rearrangement uses TRBV5-8 and TRBJ1-5; D not resolved. The CDR3 is 13 amino acids. Germline-derived CDR1 and CDR2 are SGHTS and YDEGEE. V was clipped by 2 bases and J by 3 bases, with 6 bases between them.